This is a list of T cell receptor beta chains from one sample in a study of T cell repertoires in cytomegalovirus infection. For these receptors, no antigen is known. TCRdb processed the reads anew with MiXCR; each CDR3 protein has one entry. The table lists 650,000 to 850,000 distinct CDR3 sequences, under 35% of them singletons. Sequencing was performed on cultured CD8+ T cells from PBMCs, taken from culture after CMV antigen stimulation. The receptor set was obtained from a human donor in good health (CMV status not recorded). Some clones in this sample may be carry-over from other donors' samples. Each CDR3 is given with its conserved first and last residue. The D gene is left open where the match is weak.

length	J	V	D	CDR3
17	TRBJ1-5	TRBV7-9	-	CASSLVNREGEGQPQHF
16	TRBJ1-2	TRBV7-8	-	CASSLDGQPKNYGYTF
14	TRBJ1-2	TRBV28	-	CASSLGEANYGYTF
15	TRBJ2-5	TRBV5-3	TRBD1	CASSLFGDREETQYF
15	TRBJ2-5	TRBV4-1	TRBD2	CASSHQWTSLETQYF
14	TRBJ2-1	TRBV12-3/TRBV12-4	-	CASSLTGRVNEQFF
16	TRBJ2-7	TRBV12-3/TRBV12-4	TRBD1	CASSVGQATFSYEQYF
14	TRBJ2-1	TRBV7-4	TRBD2	CASSSRGGLNEQFF
12	TRBJ2-1	TRBV7-9	-	CASTLGGLEQFF
15	TRBJ2-2	TRBV6-2/TRBV6-3	-	CASSYLGLNTGELFF
14	TRBJ2-3	TRBV6-6	-	CASSYWLLTDTQYF
15	TRBJ2-7	TRBV27	-	CASRSNRDGPYEQYF
17	TRBJ2-7	TRBV4-2	TRBD1	CASSQVISGGRGYEQYF
15	TRBJ2-1	TRBV6-2/TRBV6-3	TRBD1	CASTIYRTGDNEQFF
14	TRBJ2-5	TRBV12-3/TRBV12-4	-	CASSLRDAQETQYF
17	TRBJ2-7	TRBV6-5	TRBD1	CASSYTAIGQGTYEQYF
11	TRBJ1-2	TRBV2	-	CASSDGYGYTF
13	TRBJ2-3	TRBV7-3	-	CASSLTYQDTQYF
17	TRBJ2-5	TRBV7-6	TRBD2	CASSFPTTSGGKETQYF
17	TRBJ2-1	TRBV5-4	TRBD2	CASSSGLAGGTYNEQFF
13	TRBJ1-1	TRBV5-6	-	CASAGGLNTEAFF
15	TRBJ1-2	TRBV7-6	-	CASTPPDRLNYGYTF